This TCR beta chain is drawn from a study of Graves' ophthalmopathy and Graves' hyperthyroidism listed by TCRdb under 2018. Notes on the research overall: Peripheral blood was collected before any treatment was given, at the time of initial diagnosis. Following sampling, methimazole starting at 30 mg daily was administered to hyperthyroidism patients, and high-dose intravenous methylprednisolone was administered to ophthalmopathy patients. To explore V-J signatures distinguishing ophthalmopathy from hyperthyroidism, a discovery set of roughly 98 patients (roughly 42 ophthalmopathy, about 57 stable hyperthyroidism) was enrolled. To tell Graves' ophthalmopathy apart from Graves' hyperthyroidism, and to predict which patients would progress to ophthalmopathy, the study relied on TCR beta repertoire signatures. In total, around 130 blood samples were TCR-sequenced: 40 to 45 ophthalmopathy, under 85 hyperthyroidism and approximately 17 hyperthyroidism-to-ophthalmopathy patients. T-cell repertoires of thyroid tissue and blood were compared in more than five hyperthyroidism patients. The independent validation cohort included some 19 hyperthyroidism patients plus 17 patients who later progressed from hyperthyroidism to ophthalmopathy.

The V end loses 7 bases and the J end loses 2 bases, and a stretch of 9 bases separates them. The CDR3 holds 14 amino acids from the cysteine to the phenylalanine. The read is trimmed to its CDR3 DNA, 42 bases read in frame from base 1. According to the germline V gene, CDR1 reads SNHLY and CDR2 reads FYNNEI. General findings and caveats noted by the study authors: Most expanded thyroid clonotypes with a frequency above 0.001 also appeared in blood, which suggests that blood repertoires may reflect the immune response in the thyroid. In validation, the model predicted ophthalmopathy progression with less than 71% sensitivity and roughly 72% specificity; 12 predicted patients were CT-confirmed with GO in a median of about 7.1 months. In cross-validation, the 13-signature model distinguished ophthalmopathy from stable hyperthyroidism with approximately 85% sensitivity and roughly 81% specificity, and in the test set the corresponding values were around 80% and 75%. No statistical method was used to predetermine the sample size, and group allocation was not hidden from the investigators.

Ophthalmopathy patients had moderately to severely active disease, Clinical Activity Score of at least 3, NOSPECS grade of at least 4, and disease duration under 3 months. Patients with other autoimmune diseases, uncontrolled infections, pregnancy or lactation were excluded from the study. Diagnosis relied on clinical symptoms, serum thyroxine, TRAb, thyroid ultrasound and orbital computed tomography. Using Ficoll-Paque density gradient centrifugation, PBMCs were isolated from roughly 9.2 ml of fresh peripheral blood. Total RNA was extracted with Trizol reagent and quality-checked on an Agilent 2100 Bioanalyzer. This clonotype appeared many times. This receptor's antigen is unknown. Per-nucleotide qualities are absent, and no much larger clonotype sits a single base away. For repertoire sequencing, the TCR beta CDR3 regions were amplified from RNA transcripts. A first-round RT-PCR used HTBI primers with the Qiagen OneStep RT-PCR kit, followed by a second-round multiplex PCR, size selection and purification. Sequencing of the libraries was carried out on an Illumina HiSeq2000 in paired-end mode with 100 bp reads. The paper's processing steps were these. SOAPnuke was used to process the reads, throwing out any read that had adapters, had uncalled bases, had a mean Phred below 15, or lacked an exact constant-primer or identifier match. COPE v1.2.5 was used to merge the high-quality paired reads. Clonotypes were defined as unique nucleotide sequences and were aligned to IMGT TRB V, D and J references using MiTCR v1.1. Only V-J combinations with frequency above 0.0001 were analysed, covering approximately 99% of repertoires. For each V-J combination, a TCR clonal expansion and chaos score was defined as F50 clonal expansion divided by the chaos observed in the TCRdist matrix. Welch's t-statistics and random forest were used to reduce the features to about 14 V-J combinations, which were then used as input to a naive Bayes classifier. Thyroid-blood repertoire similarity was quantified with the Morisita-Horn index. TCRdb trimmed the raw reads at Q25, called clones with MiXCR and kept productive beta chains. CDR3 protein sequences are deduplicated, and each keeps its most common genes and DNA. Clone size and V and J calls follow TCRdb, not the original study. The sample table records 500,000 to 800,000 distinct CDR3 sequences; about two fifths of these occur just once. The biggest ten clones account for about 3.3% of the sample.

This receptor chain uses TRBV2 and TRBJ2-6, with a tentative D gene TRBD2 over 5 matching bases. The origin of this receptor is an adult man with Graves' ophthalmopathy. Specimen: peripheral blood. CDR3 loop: CASTEEAGANVLTF. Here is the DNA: TGTGCCAGCACGGAGGAGGCTGGGGCCAACGTCCTGACTTTC.